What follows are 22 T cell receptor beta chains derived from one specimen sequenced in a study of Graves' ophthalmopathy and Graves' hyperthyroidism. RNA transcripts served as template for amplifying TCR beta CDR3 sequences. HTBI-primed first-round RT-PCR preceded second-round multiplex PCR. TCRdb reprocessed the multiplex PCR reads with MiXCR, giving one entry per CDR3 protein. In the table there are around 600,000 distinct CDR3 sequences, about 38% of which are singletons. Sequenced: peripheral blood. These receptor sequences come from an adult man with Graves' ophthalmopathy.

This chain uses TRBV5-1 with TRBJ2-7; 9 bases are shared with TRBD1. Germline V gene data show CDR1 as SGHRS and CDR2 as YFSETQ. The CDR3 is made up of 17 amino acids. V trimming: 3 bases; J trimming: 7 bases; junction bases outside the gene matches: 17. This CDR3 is CASSWTGGGQGGSEQYF. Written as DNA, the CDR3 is TGCGCCAGCAGCTGGACCGGTGGGGGACAGGGTGGATCAGAGCAGTACTTC.

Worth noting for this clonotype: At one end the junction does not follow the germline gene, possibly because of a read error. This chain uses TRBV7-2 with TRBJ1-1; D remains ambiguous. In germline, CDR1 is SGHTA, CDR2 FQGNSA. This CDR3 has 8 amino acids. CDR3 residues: CASSRPAF. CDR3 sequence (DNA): TGTGCCAGCAGCCGTCCGGCGTTT.

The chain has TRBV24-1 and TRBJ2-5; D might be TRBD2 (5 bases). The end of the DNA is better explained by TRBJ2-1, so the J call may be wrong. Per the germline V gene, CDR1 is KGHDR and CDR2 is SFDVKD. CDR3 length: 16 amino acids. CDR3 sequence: CATSDHTRTGGNEQFF. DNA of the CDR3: TGTGCCACCAGTGACCATACAAGGACGGGCGGGAATGAGCAGTTCTTC.

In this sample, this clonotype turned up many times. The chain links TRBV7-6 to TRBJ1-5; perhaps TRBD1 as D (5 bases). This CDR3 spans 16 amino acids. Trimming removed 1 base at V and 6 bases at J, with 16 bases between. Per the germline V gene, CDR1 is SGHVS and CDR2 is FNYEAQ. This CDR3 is CASSLEAFGGTQPQHF. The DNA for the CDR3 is TGTGCCAGCAGCTTAGAGGCTTTCGGGGGAACTCAGCCCCAGCATTTT.

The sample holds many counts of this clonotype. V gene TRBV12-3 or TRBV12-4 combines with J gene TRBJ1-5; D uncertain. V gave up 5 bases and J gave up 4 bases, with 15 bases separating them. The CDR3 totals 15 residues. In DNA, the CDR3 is TGTGCCAGCAGTCTGCAAGACGGGATTAATCAGCCCCAGCATTTT. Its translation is CASSLQDGINQPQHF.

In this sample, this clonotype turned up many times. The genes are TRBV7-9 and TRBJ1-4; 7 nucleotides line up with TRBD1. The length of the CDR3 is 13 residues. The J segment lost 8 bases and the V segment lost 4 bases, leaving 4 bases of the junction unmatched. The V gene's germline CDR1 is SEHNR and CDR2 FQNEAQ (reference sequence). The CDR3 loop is CASSSDREEKLFF. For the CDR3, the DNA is TGTGCCAGCAGCTCCGACAGGGAGGAAAAACTGTTTTTT.

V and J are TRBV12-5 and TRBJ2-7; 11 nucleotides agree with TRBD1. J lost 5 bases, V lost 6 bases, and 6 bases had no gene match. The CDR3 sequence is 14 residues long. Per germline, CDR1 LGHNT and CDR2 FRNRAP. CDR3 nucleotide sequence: TGTGCTAGTGGAGCCGGGACAGGGGGTGACGAGCAGTACTTC. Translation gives CASGAGTGGDEQYF.

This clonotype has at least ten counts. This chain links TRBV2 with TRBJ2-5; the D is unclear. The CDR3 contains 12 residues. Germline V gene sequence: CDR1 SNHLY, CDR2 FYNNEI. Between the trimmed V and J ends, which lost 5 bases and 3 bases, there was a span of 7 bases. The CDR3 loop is CASSRLKETQYF. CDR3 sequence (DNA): TGTGCCAGCAGTCGACTCAAAGAGACCCAGTACTTC.

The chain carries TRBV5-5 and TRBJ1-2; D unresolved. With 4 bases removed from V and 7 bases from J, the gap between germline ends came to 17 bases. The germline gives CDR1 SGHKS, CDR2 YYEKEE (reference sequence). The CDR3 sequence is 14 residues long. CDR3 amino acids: CASSLTGVGSGYTF. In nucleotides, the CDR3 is TGTGCCAGCAGCCTCACCGGGGTCGGAAGTGGCTACACCTTC.

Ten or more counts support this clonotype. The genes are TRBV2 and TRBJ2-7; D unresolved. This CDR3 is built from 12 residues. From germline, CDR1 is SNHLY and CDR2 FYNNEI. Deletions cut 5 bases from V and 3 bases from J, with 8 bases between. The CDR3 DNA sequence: TGTGCCAGCAGTCAGCCCAGCTACGAGCAGTACTTC. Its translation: CASSQPSYEQYF. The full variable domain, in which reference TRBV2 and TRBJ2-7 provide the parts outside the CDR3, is EPEVTQTPSHQVTQMGQEVILRCVPISNHLYFYWYRQILGQKVEFLVSFYNNEISEKSEIFDDQFSVERPDGSNFTLKIRSTKLEDSAMYFCASSQPSYEQYFGPGTRLTVT.

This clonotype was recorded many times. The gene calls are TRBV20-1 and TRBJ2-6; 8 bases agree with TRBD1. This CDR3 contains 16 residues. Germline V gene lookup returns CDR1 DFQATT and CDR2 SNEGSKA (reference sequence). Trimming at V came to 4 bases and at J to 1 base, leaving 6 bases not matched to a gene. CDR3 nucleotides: TGCAGTGCTAAGGGACAGGACGGGTCTGGGGCCAACGTCCTGACTTTC. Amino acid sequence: CSAKGQDGSGANVLTF.

CDR3: CATRNSHQETQHF. Written as DNA, the CDR3 is TGTGCCACCAGAAACAGCCACCAAGAGACCCAGCATTTT. V usage is TRBV24-1 and J usage is TRBJ1-5; D is uncertain. Trimming pared 7 bases from V and 11 bases from J, leaving 17 bases between. The CDR3 runs to 13 residues. CDR1 and CDR2 from the germline V gene are KGHDR and SFDVKD.

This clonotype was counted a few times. CDR3 nucleotides: TGCGCGGTATACGTCGGGGCCAGTGGACCGACCGGGACCGGGGAGCTGTTTTTT. Translating it yields CAVYVGASGPTGTGELFF. The chain employs TRBV10-2 and TRBJ2-2; TRBD1 or TRBD2 may be the D gene (5 bases each). Germline CDR1 and CDR2: WSHSY and SAAADI. The CDR3 consists of 18 residues.

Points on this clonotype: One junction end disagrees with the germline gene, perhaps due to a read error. The CDR3 nucleotides read TGTGCCAGCAGCCATCGGGGGGCCTACGTCCTGACTTTC. It specifies CASSHRGAYVLTF. V usage is TRBV7-2 and J usage is TRBJ2-6, with D perhaps TRBD2 (7 bases). CDR3 length: 13 residues. Germline CDR1 reads SGHTA; CDR2 reads FQGNSA. Combining the CDR3 with reference TRBV7-2 and TRBJ2-6 gives the whole variable domain GAGVSQSPSNKVTEKGKDVELRCDPISGHTALYWYRQSLGQGLEFLIYFQGNSAPDKSGLPSDRFSAERTGGSVSTLTIQRTQQEDSAVYLCASSHRGAYVLTFGAGSRLTVL.

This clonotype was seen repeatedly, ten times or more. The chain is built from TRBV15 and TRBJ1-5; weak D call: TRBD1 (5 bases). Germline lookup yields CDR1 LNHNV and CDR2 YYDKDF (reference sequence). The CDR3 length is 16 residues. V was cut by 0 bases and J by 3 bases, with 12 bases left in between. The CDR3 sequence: CATSRDPPGTNQPQHF. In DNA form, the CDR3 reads TGTGCCACCAGCAGAGACCCACCAGGGACCAATCAGCCCCAGCATTTT. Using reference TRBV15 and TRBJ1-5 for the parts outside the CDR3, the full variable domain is DAMVIQNPRYQVTQFGKPVTLSCSQTLNHNVMYWYQQKSSQAPKLLFHYYDKDFNNEADTPDNFQSRRPNTSFCFLDIRSPGLGDTAMYLCATSRDPPGTNQPQHFGDGTRLSIL.

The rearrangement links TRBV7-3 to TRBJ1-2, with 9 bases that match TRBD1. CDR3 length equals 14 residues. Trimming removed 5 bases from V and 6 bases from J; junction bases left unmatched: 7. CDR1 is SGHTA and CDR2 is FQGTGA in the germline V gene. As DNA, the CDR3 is TGTGCCAGCAGCCACTACAGGGGGCGGAATGGCTACACCTTC. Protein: CASSHYRGRNGYTF.

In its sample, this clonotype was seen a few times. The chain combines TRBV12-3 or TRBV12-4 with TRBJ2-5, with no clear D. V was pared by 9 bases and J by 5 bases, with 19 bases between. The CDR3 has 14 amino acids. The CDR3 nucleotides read TGTGCCAGTCAACGAGCTCAGGTCTTCGAGACCCAGTACTTC. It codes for CASQRAQVFETQYF.

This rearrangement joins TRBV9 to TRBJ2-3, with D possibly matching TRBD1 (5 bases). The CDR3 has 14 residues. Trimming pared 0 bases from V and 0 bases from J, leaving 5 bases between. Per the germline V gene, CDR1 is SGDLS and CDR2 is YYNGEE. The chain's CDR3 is CASSVEGSTDTQYF. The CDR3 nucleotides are TGTGCCAGCAGCGTAGAGGGGAGCACAGATACGCAGTATTTT.

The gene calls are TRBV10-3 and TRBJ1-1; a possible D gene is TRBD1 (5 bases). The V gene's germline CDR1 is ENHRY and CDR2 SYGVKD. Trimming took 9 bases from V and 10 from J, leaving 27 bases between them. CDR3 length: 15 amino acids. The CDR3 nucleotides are TGTGCCATAAAGCGGGAGGGGACCGGCAGGGATGTAGCTTTCTTT. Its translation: CAIKREGTGRDVAFF.

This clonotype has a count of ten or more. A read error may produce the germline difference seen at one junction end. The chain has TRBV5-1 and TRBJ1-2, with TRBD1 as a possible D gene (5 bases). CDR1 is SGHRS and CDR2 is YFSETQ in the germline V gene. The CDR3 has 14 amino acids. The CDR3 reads CASSLDGANYGYTF. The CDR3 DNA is TGTGCCAGCAGCTTAGATGGGGCCAACTATGGCTACACCTTC.

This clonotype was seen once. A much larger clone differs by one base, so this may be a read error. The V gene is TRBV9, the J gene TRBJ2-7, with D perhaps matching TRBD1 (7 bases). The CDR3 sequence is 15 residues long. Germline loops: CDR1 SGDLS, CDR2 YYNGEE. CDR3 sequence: CANSPRDRAIYEQYF. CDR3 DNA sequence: TGTGCCAACAGCCCGCGGGACAGAGCTATCTACGAGCAGTACTTC.

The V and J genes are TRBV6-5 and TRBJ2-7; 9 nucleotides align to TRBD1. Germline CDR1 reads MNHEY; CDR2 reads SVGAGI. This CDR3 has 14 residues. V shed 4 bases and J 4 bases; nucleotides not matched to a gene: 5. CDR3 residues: CASSLGTGRYEQYF. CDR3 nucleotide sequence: TGTGCCAGCAGTTTAGGGACAGGGAGATACGAGCAGTACTTC.